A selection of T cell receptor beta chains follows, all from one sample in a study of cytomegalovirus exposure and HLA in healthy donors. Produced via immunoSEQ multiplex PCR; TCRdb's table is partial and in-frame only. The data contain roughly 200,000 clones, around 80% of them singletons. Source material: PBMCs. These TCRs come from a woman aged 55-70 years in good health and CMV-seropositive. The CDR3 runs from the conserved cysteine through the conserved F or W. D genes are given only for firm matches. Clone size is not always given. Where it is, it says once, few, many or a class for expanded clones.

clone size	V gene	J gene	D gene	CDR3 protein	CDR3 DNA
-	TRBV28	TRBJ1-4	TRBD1	CASTLDRGTEKLFF	TGTGCCAGCACCCTGGACAGGGGGACTGAAAAACTGTTTTTT
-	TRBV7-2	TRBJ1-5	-	CASSSQGSVNQPQHF	TGTGCCAGCAGCTCCCAGGGATCGGTCAATCAGCCCCAGCATTTT
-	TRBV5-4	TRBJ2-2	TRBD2	CASRAGGRSGELFF	TGTGCCAGCAGGGCGGGGGGCCGCAGCGGGGAGCTGTTTTTT
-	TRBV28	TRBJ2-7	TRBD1	CASSYRQGPYEQYF	TGTGCCAGTAGTTACAGACAGGGACCCTACGAGCAGTACTTC
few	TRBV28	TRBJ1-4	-	CASSFGGTNEKLFF	TGTGCCAGCAGTTTTGGGGGGACTAATGAAAAACTGTTTTTT
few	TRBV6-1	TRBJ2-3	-	CASTGVGTDTQYF	TGTGCCAGCACCGGGGTCGGCACAGATACGCAGTATTTT
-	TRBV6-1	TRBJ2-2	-	CASMSLTNTGELFF	TGTGCCAGCATGTCTTTAACGAACACCGGGGAGCTGTTTTTT
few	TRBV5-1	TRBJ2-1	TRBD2	CASSLTLAGVSHEQFF	TGCGCCAGCAGCTTGACCTTAGCGGGAGTATCCCATGAGCAGTTCTTC
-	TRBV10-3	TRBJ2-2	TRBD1	CAIGQVNTGELFF	TGTGCCATTGGACAGGTTAACACCGGGGAGCTGTTTTTT
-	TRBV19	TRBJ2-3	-	CASGMGGVFTDTQYF	TGTGCCAGTGGCATGGGGGGAGTGTTCACAGATACGCAGTATTTT
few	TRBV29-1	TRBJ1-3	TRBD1	CSVWDRSAGNTIYF	TGCAGCGTCTGGGACAGGTCGGCTGGAAACACCATATATTTT
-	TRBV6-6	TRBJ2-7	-	CASSNYRTEQYF	TGTGCCAGCAGCAATTACAGGACCGAGCAGTACTTC
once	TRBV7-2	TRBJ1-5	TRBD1	CASSLRQGDQPQHF	TGTGCCAGCAGCTTGCGACAGGGAGATCAGCCCCAGCATTTT
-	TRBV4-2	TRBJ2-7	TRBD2	CASSQDLWTSGSSYEQYF	TGTGCCAGCAGCCAAGATCTATGGACTAGCGGGAGTTCCTACGAGCAGTACTTC
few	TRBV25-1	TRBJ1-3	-	CASSDSRSGNTIYF	TGTGCCAGTTCCGACAGTCGCTCTGGAAACACCATATATTTT
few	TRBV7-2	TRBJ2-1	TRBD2	CASSLDPTLRLAGYNEQFF	TGTGCCAGCAGCTTAGACCCCACTTTACGCCTAGCGGGTTACAATGAGCAGTTCTTC
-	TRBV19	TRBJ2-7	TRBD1	CASSRQGARDEQYF	TGTGCCAGTAGTCGACAGGGGGCTAGGGACGAGCAGTACTTC
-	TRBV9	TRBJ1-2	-	CASSVGAGRNYGYTF	TGTGCCAGCAGCGTAGGGGCAGGGAGGAACTATGGCTACACCTTC
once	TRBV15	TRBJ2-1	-	CATSRDTSYNEQFF	TGTGCCACCAGCAGAGATACCAGCTACAATGAGCAGTTCTTC
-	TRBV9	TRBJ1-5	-	CASSPQGFSNQPQHF	TGTGCCAGCAGCCCCCAGGGGTTTAGCAATCAGCCCCAGCATTTT
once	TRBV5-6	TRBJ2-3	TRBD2	CASSPDLAGGGTDTQYF	TGTGCCAGCAGCCCGGACTTAGCGGGGGGAGGCACAGATACGCAGTATTTT
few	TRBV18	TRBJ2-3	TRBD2	CASSPLAGSTDTQYF	TGTGCCAGCTCACCACTAGCGGGCTCCACAGATACGCAGTATTTT
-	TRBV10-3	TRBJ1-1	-	CAISEGQGMGNTEAFF	TGTGCCATCAGTGAAGGGCAGGGGATGGGGAACACTGAAGCTTTCTTT
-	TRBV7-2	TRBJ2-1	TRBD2	CASSPGLAGVVEQFF	TGTGCCAGCAGCCCGGGACTAGCGGGAGTGGTTGAGCAGTTCTTC
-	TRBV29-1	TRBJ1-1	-	CSGSQGLGNTEAFF	TGCAGCGGCAGCCAGGGATTGGGGAACACTGAAGCTTTCTTT
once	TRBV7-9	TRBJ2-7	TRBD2	CASNHPGLAGTSYEQYF	TGTGCCAGCAACCACCCCGGACTAGCGGGAACTAGCTACGAGCAGTACTTC
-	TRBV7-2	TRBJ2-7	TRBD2	CASSLGGGGAYEQYF	TGTGCCAGCAGCTTGGGGGGGGGAGGAGCCTACGAGCAGTACTTC
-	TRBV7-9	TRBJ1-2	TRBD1	CASSLQVGTGNGYTF	TGTGCCAGCAGCTTACAAGTAGGGACAGGAAATGGCTACACCTTC
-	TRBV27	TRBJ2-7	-	CASSLSSPDRGHEQYF	TGTGCCAGCAGTTTATCGTCGCCAGATCGAGGGCACGAGCAGTACTTC
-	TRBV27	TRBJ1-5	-	CASSDNRFNQPQHF	TGTGCCAGCAGTGACAACAGGTTCAATCAGCCCCAGCATTTT
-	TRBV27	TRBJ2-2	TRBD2	CASSSLAGAGRELFF	TGTGCCAGCAGTTCTTTAGCGGGAGCGGGCAGGGAGCTGTTTTTT
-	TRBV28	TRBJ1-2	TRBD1	CASSSSGTGSYGYTF	TGTGCCAGCAGTTCCTCCGGGACAGGGAGTTATGGCTACACCTTC
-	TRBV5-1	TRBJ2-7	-	CASSLWAGSSYEQYF	TGCGCCAGCAGCTTGTGGGCGGGAAGCTCCTACGAGCAGTACTTC
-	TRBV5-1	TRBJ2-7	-	CASSPSTGILPYEQYF	TGCGCCAGCAGCCCCTCGACAGGTATATTACCTTACGAGCAGTACTTC
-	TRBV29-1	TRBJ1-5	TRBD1	CSVGTGVQQPQHF	TGCAGCGTCGGGACAGGGGTACAGCAGCCCCAGCATTTT
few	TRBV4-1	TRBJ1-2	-	CASSQEGSVVGGYTF	TGCGCCAGCAGCCAAGAAGGGAGCGTCGTGGGGGGCTACACCTTC
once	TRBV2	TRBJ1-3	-	CASEGDSGNTIYF	TGTGCCAGCGAAGGGGATTCAGGAAACACCATATATTTT
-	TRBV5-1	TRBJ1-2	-	CASSLPLEGLAGYTF	TGCGCCAGCAGCTTGCCTTTGGAGGGACTCGCTGGCTACACCTTC
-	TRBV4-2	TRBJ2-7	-	CASSQGAEQYF	TGTGCCAGCAGCCAAGGGGCAGAGCAGTACTTC
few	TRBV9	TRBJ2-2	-	CASRTGPNTGELFF	TGTGCCAGCAGGACAGGCCCTAACACCGGGGAGCTGTTTTTT
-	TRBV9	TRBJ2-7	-	CASSVMERSYEQYF	TGTGCCAGCAGCGTAATGGAGAGGTCCTACGAGCAGTACTTC
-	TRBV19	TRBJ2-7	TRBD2	CASMAGGRDEQYF	TGTGCCAGTATGGCGGGGGGGCGCGACGAGCAGTACTTC
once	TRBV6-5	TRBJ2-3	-	CASRLTGVPTDTQYF	TGTGCCAGCAGGCTGACAGGAGTCCCCACAGATACGCAGTATTTT
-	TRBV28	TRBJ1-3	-	CASSSLQARSGNTIYF	TGTGCCAGCAGTTCCCTACAGGCACGGAGCGGAAACACCATATATTTT
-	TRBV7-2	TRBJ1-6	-	CASSSGGVSNNSPLHF	TGTGCCAGCAGCTCCGGCGGGGTGTCCAATAATTCACCCCTCCACTTT
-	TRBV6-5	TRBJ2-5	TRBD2	CAIGGGETQYF	TGTGCCATCGGGGGGGGAGAGACCCAGTACTTC
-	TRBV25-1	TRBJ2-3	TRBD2	CASSPGLAGKF	TGTGCCAGCAGTCCGGGACTAGCGGGTAAGTTT
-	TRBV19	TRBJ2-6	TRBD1	CASSIRGTGANGLTF	TGTGCCAGTAGTATAAGGGGAACAGGGGCCAACGGCCTGACTTTC
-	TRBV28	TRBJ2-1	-	CASSLFPGYNEQFF	TGTGCCAGCAGTTTGTTTCCAGGGTACAATGAGCAGTTCTTC
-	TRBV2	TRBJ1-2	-	CASSEGGSYGYTF	TGTGCCAGCAGTGAGGGGGGTAGTTATGGCTACACCTTC
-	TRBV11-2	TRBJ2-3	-	CASSTGLYTDTQYF	TGTGCCAGCAGCACGGGACTCTACACAGATACGCAGTATTTT
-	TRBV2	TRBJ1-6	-	CASSREYNSPLHF	TGTGCCAGCAGCAGGGAATACAATTCACCCCTCCACTTT
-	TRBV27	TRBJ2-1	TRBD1	CASSAMGGTGVHEQFF	TGTGCCAGCAGTGCCATGGGGGGGACAGGGGTTCATGAGCAGTTCTTC